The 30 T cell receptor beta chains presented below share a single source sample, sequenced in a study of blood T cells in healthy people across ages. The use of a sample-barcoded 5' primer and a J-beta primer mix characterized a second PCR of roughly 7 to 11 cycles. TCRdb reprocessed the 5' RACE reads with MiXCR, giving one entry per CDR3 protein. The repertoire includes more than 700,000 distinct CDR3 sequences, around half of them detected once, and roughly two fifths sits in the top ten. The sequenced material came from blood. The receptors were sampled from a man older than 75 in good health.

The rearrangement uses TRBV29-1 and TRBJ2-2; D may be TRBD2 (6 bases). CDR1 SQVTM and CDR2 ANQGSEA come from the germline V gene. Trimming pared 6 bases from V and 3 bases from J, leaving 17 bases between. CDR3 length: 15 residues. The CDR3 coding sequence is TGCAGCGTGTTAACTTCCGGGACTCACACCGGGGAGCTGTTTTTT. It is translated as CSVLTSGTHTGELFF.

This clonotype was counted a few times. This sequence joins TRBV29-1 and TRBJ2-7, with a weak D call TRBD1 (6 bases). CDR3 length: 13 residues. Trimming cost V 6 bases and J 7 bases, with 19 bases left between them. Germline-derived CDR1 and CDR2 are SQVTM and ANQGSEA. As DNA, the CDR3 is TGCAGCGTGGCAGGGGTTTTTTTGGGGGAGCAGTACTTC. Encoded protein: CSVAGVFLGEQYF.

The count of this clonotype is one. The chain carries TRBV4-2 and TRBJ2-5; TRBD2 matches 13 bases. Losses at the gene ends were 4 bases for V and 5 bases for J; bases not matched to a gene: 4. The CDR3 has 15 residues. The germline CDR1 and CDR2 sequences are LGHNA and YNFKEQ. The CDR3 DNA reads TGTGCCAGCAGCCGGACTAGCGGGAGTGATGAGACCCAGTACTTC. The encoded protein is CASSRTSGSDETQYF.

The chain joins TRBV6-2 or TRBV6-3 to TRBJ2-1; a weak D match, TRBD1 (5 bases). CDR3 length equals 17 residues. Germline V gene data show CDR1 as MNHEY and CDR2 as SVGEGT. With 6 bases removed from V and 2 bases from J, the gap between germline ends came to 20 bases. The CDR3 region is CASRKLGVPTTYNEQFF. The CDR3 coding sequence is TGTGCCAGCAGGAAGTTAGGGGTCCCTACGACCTACAATGAGCAGTTCTTC.

DNA of the CDR3: TGTGCCAGCAGCTTCCGGGACAGTCACCATATCAACTATGGCTACACCTTC. Its protein is CASSFRDSHHINYGYTF. The V and J genes are TRBV7-9 and TRBJ1-2; 7 nucleotides match TRBD1. The CDR3 extends over 17 amino acids. Germline V lookup: CDR1 SEHNR, CDR2 FQNEAQ (reference sequence). J was trimmed by 2 bases and V by 3 bases; bases with no gene match: 12. The variable domain in full, with the rest retrieved from reference TRBV7-9 and TRBJ1-2, is DTGVSQNPRHKITKRGQNVTFRCDPISEHNRLYWYRQTLGQGPEFLTYFQNEAQLEKSRLLSDRFSAERPKGSFSTLEIQRTEQGDSAMYLCASSFRDSHHINYGYTFGSGTRLTVV.

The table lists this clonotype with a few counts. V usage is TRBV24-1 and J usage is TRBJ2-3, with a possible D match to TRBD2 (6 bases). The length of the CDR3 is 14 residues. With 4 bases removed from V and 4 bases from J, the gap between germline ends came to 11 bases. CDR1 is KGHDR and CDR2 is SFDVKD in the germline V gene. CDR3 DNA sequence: TGTGCCACCAGTGACCCGACTAGTGCAGATACGCAGTATTTT. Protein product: CATSDPTSADTQYF.

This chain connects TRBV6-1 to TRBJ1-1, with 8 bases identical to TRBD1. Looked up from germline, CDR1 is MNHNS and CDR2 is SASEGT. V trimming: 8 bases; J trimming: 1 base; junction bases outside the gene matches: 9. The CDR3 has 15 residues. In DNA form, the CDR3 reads TGTGCCAGCGCGTTTCAGGGGGCGTGGAACACTGAAGCTTTCTTT. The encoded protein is CASAFQGAWNTEAFF.

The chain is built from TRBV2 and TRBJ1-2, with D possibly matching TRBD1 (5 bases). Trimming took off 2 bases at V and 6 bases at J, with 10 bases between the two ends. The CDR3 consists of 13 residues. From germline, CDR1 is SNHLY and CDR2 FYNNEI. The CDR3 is CASSELRENGYTF. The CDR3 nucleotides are TGTGCCAGCAGTGAACTCAGGGAGAATGGCTACACCTTC.

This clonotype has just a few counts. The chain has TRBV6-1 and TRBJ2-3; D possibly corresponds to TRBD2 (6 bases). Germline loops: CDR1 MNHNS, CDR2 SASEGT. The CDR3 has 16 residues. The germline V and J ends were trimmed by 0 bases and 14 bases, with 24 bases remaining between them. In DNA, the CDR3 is TGTGCCAGCAGTGAAGCGCGGGGCAGTCAGCACAGATACGCGTATTTT. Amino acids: CASSEARGSQHRYAYF.

CDR3: CASEHTDTQYF. CDR3 nucleotides: TGTGCCAGCGAACACACAGATACGCAGTATTTT. The J gene is TRBJ2-3, the V gene TRBV13; D uncertain. The CDR3 runs 11 residues. CDR1 PRHDT and CDR2 FYEKMQ come from the germline V gene (reference sequence). V was cut by 8 bases and J by 2 bases, with 5 bases left in between.

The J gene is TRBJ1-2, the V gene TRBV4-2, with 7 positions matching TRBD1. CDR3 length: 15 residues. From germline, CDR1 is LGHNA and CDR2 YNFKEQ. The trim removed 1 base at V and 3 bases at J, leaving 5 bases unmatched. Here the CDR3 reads CASSQGDRVDYGYTF. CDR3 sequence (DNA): TGTGCCAGCAGCCAAGGAGACAGGGTAGACTATGGCTACACCTTC.

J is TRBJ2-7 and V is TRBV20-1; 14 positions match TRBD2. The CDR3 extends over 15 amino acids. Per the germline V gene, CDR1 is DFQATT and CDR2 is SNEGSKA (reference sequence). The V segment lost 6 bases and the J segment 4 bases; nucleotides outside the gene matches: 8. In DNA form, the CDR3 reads TGCAGTGCCCCTGGACTAGCGGGAGGCGGGTACGAGCAGTACTTC. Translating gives CSAPGLAGGGYEQYF.

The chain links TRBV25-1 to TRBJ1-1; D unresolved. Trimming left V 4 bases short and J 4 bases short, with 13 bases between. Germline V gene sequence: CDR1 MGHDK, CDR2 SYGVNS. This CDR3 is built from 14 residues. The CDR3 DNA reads TGTGCCAGCAGTGGCGTGGGCGCGGGCACTGAAGCTTTCTTT. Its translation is CASSGVGAGTEAFF.

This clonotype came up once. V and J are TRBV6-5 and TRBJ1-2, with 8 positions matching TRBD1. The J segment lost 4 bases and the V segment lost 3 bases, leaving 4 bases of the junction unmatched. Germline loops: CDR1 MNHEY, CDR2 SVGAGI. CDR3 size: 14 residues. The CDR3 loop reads CASSYQGASYGYTF. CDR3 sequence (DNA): TGTGCCAGCAGTTATCAGGGGGCGTCCTATGGCTACACCTTC.

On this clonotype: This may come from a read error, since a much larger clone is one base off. CDR3 region: CSALTGVKNIQCF. CDR3 nucleotides: TGCAGCGCGCTCACAGGGGTTAAAAACATTCAGTGCTTC. The chain couples TRBV29-1 to TRBJ2-4, with 7 bases fitting TRBD1. Germline V gives CDR1 SQVTM, CDR2 ANQGSEA. There are 13 residues in the CDR3.

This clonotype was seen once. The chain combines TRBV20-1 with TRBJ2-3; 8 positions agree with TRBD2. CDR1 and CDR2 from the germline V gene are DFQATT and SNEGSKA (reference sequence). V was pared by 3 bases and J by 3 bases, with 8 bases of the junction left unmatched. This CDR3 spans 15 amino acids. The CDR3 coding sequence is TGCAGTGCTAGGCCCCCGGGAGGGGGTACAGATACGCAGTATTTT. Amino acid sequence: CSARPPGGGTDTQYF.

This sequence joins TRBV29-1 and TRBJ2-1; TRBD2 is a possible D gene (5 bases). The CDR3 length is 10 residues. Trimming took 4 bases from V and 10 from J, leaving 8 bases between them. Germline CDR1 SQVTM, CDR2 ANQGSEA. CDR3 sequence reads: CSVAGLEQFF. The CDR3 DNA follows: TGCAGCGTTGCGGGATTGGAGCAGTTCTTC.

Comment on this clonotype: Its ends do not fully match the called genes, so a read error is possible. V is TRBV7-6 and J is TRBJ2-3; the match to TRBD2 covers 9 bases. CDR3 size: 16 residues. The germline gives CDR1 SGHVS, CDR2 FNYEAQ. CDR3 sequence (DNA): TGTGCCAGCAGCTTAGATATGGCGGGAGGGTCAGATACGCACTATTTT. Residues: CASSLDMAGGSDTHYF.

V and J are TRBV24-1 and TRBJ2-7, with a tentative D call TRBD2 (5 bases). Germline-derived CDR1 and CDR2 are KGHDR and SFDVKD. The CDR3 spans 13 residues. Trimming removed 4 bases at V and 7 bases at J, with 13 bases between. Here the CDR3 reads CATSDQLGTEQYF. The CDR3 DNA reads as TGTGCCACCAGTGACCAACTAGGAACTGAGCAGTACTTC.

CDR3 bases: TGTGCCAGCAGTTACTCCACGGGAGCGGGCAAAAACATTCAGTACTTC. This translates into CASSYSTGAGKNIQYF. The V call is TRBV6-5, the J call TRBJ2-4, with D perhaps TRBD2 (6 bases). Trimming pared 0 bases from V and 3 bases from J, leaving 12 bases between. The CDR3 is made up of 16 amino acids. Per germline, CDR1 MNHEY and CDR2 SVGAGI.

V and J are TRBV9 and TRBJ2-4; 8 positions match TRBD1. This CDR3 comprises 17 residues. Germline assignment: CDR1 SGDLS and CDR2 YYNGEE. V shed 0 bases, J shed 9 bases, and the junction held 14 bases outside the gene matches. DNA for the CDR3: TGTGCCAGCAGCGTAGGCCCCGGACAGGGTGAAAGAAGCATTCAGTACTTC. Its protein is CASSVGPGQGERSIQYF.

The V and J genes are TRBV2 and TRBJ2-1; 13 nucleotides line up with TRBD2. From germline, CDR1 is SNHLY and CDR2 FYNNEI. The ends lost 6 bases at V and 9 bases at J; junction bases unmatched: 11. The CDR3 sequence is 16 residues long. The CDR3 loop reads CASSPEGTSGKGEQFF. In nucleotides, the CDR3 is TGTGCCAGCAGCCCCGAGGGGACTAGCGGGAAGGGTGAGCAGTTCTTC.

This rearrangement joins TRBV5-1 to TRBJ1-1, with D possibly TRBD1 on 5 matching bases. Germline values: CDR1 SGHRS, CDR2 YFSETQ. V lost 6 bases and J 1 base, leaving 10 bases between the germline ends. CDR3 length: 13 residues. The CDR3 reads CASTRDPNTEAFF. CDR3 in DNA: TGCGCCAGCACCAGGGACCCGAACACTGAAGCTTTCTTT.

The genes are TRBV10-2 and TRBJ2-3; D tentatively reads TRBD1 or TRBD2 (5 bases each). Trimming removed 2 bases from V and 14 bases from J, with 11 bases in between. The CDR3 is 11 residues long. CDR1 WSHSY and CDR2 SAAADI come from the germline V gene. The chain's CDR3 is CASSEGGDAYF. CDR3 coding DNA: TGCGCCAGCAGTGAGGGGGGAGACGCGTATTTT.

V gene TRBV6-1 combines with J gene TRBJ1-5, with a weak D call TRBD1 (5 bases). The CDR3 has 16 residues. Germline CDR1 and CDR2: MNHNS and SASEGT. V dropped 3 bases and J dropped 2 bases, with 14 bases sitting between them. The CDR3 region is CASSDFQGKGNQPQHF. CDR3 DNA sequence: TGTGCCAGCAGTGATTTTCAGGGAAAGGGCAATCAGCCCCAGCATTTT.

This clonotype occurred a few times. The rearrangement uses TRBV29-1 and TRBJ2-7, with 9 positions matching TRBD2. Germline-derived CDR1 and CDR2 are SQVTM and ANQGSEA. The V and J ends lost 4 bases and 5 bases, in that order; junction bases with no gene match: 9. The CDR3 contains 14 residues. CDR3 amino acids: CSVVGGRGVDEQYF. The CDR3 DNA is TGCAGCGTTGTTGGCGGGAGGGGGGTGGACGAGCAGTACTTC.

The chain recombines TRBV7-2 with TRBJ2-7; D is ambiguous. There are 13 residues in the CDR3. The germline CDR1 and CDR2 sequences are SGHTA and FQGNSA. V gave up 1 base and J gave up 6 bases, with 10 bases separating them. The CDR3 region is CASSLVSGVEQYF. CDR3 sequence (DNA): TGTGCCAGCAGCTTAGTATCAGGCGTCGAGCAGTACTTC. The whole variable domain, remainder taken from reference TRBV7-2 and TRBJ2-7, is GAGVSQSPSNKVTEKGKDVELRCDPISGHTALYWYRQSLGQGLEFLIYFQGNSAPDKSGLPSDRFSAERTGGSVSTLTIQRTQQEDSAVYLCASSLVSGVEQYFGPGTRLTVT.

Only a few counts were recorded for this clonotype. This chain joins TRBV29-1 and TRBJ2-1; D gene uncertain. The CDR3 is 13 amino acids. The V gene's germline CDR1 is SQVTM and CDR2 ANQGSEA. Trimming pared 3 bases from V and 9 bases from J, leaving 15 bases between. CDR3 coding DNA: TGCAGCGTTGAGGTCCCACTCGATATTGAGCAGTTCTTC. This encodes CSVEVPLDIEQFF.

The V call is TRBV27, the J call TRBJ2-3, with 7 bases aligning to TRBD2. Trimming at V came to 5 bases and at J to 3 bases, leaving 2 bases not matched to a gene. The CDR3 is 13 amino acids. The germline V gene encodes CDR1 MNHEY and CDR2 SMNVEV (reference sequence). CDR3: CASSVAGTDTQYF. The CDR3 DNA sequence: TGTGCCAGCAGTGTAGCGGGTACAGATACGCAGTATTTT.

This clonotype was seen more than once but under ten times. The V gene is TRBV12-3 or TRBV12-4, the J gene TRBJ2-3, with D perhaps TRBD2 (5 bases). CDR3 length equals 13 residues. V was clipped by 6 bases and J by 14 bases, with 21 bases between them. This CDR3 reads CASRNPTRRYAYF. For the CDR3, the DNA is TGTGCCAGCAGAAACCCTACTAGGAGATACGCGTATTTT.